This entry describes one TCR beta chain. The antigen is unknown. The assay was immunoSEQ multiplex PCR, and TCRdb's table has in-frame clones only and misses some. There are 40,000 to 60,000 clones in the sample; roughly nine tenths occur only once, and around 3.5% lies in the top ten. Over chemoradiotherapy, repertoires were sampled more than once. The data are from a study of chemoradiotherapy in HPV16-positive cancers. Whole-study findings and limits: Candidate HPV-specific clones and E7-related TCR motifs grew in tumor during treatment. Functional assays defining HPV-specific T cells used only a couple of HPV16-positive patients.

This CDR3 region has 15 residues. Germline lookup yields CDR1 SGHVS and CDR2 FNYEAQ. V gave up 4 bases and J gave up 3 bases; unmatched junction bases: 3. The chain is built from TRBV7-6 and TRBJ2-7, with 13 bases aligning to TRBD2. The sequence derives from a human donor with HPV-associated anogenital cancer. The specimen was blood, collected from a patient who underwent chemoradiotherapy. Here the CDR3 reads CASSSGLAGDYEQYF. The CDR3, as DNA: TGTGCCAGCAGCTCTGGACTAGCGGGAGACTACGAGCAGTACTTC. Filled out from reference TRBV7-6 and TRBJ2-7, the complete variable domain reads GAGVSQSPRYKVTKRGQDVALRCDPISGHVSLYWYRQALGQGPEFLTYFNYEAQQDKSGLPNDRFSAERPEGSISTLTIQRTEQRDSAMYRCASSSGLAGDYEQYFGPGTRLTVT.